These 32 T cell receptor beta chains were all obtained from the same sample, sequenced in a study of tumor-infiltrating lymphocytes in primary liver carcinoma. Synthesis of TCR beta cDNA was carried out from around 500 ng total RNA with a constant-region primer. Slightly modified ARM-PCR served as the procedure for the TCR beta libraries. These libraries came from three rounds of nested multiplex PCR. The opening two PCR rounds, ten to eleven cycles each, paired TRBV1-TRBV30 forward primers with a C-beta reverse primer. TCRdb used MiXCR to reprocess the multiplex PCR reads, holding one entry per CDR3 protein. Of some 320,000 distinct CDR3 sequences in the sample, 50% to 70% were seen once. Germline DNA was extracted alongside blood RNA, which was obtained from unsorted whole blood. The sequencing sample was made of peripheral blood. These receptor sequences come from a man between 40 and 49 years old with primary liver carcinoma and hepatitis B virus infection.

A note on this clonotype: Because it lacks the conserved phenylalanine or tryptophan at the end, this CDR3 is likely a read error. The J gene is TRBJ1-4, the V gene TRBV11-2; D unresolved. This CDR3 comprises 14 residues. Germline-derived CDR1 and CDR2 are SGHAT and FQNNGV. The CDR3 DNA reads as TGTGCTAGCAGCGCCTCTTGGACTAATGAAAAACTGTTTATT. Its protein product is CASSASWTNEKLFI.

Concerning this clonotype: This clone may be a read error of a much larger clone one base away. J is TRBJ1-1 and V is TRBV6-1; D possibly corresponds to TRBD1 (5 bases). CDR3 length equals 14 residues. CDR1 and CDR2 (germline): MNHNS, SASEGT. Written as DNA, the CDR3 is TGTGCCAGCAGTCCCCAGGGCCGGGGGTCTGAATCTTTCTTT. This gives the protein CASSPQGRGSESFF.

This chain uses TRBV7-2 with TRBJ2-5, with D possibly matching TRBD2 (5 bases). The CDR3 totals 16 residues. V shed 0 bases and J shed 5 bases, with 16 bases lying between them. Germline V CDR1 and CDR2: SGHTA, FQGNSA. CDR3 sequence reads: CASSLAHRGSRETQYF. DNA of the CDR3: TGTGCCAGCAGCTTAGCGCATCGGGGTTCTAGGGAGACCCAGTACTTC.

As regards this clonotype: This could be a read error, since a much larger clone is one nucleotide away. The gene calls are TRBV12-3 or TRBV12-4 and TRBJ2-1, with no clear D. This CDR3 comprises 15 residues. DNA of the CDR3: TGTGCCAGCAGTCTCCGATTGGGTTCTTACATTGAGCAGTTCTTC. Protein sequence: CASSLRLGSYIEQFF.

V usage is TRBV11-1 and J usage is TRBJ2-4, with a weak D call TRBD2 (6 bases). Germline V lookup: CDR1 SGHAT, CDR2 FQDESV (reference sequence). V dropped 5 bases and J dropped 0 bases, with 17 bases sitting between them. There are 17 residues in the CDR3. CDR3 region: CASSATRGSLAKNIQYF. Here the CDR3 DNA reads TGTGCCAGCAGCGCGACTAGGGGAAGTCTAGCCAAAAACATTCAGTACTTC.

Note on this clonotype: This clone may be a read error of a much larger clone one base away. The chain joins TRBV12-3 or TRBV12-4 to TRBJ2-3, with 8 positions matching TRBD2. The CDR3 length is 14 residues. The CDR3 region has the DNA TGTGCCAGCAGTTCGGGGGGGCCCACAGATGCGCAGTATTTT. Translation gives CASSSGGPTDAQYF.

This clonotype was observed at least ten times. The J gene is TRBJ1-6, the V gene TRBV6-2 or TRBV6-3; no reliable D call. The germline V gene encodes CDR1 MNHEY and CDR2 SVGEGT. The CDR3 is 13 amino acids. Trimming shortened V by 4 bases and J by 7 bases, and 8 bases separated the two germline ends. CDR3 bases: TGTGCCAGCAGTTTAGGATGGAATTCACCCCTCCACTTT. Its protein is CASSLGWNSPLHF.

A single count supports this clonotype. V is TRBV5-1 and J is TRBJ2-5, with D maybe TRBD1 (6 bases). Germline values: CDR1 SGHRS, CDR2 YFSETQ. The V end was cut by 5 bases, the J end by 4 bases, with 15 bases between. This CDR3 contains 14 residues. CDR3 DNA sequence: TGCGCCAGCAGTTCTGGACAGAGAGGAGAGACCCAGTACTTC. This translates into CASSSGQRGETQYF.

For this clonotype: At one boundary the junction diverges from the germline segment, which might be a read error. The J gene is TRBJ2-3, the V gene TRBV30; D gene unclear. The J call may be in error: the DNA end matches TRBJ1-5 better. CDR3 length equals 14 residues. CDR1 and CDR2 from the germline V gene are GTSNPN and SVGIG (reference sequence). DNA of the CDR3: TGTGCATGGAGTGACGAGGGCGGCACAGATACGCAGCATTTT. This encodes CAWSDEGGTDTQHF.

With regard to this clonotype: This clone may be a read error of a much larger clone one base away. This chain links TRBV5-4 with TRBJ2-7; D may correspond to TRBD1 or TRBD2 (5 bases each). CDR3 length: 13 amino acids. The germline V gene has CDR1 SGHNT and CDR2 YYREEE (reference sequence). DNA for the CDR3: TGTTCCAGCAGCTTGGAAGGGGCGGGTGAGCAGTACTTC. Its protein product is CSSSLEGAGEQYF.

Of note for this clonotype: The germline gene is not matched at one end of the junction; a read error may be the cause. J is TRBJ2-1 and V is TRBV6-1, with TRBD1 matching over 7 bases. The V gene's germline CDR1 is MNHNS and CDR2 SASEGT. The CDR3 has 14 residues. CDR3 residues: CVSSFGQENNEQFF. In DNA, the CDR3 is TGTGTCAGCAGTTTCGGACAGGAAAACAATGAGCAGTTCTTC.

With regard to this clonotype: Given a much more abundant clone one base away, this may be a read error. The V gene is TRBV6-5, the J gene TRBJ1-1; D is unresolved. The CDR3 contains 14 residues. Germline V CDR1 and CDR2: MNHEY, SVGAGI. Trimming took off 2 bases at V and 2 bases at J, with 9 bases between the two ends. CDR3 sequence: CASSYPEGNTEAFF. The DNA for the CDR3 is TGTGCCAGCAGTTACCCGGAGGGTAACACTGAAGCTTTCTTT.

A note on this clonotype: The limits of the CDR3 on the DNA are not certain, so only TCRdb's listed CDR3 is given. The CDR3 sequence: CSVASGSDSHNEKFF. This chain links TRBV29-1 with TRBJ2-1; TRBD2, the table's D call, lacks a check against the DNA. Looked up from germline, CDR1 is SQVTM and CDR2 is ANQGSEA. The CDR3 has 15 residues if both end residues are counted.

Remarks on this clonotype: Likely a read error: the CDR3 ends without its conserved phenylalanine or tryptophan. This chain links TRBV12-3 or TRBV12-4 with TRBJ1-5; no reliable D call. The CDR3 loop spans 18 amino acids. The ends were cut back, 1 base at V and 4 bases at J, with 20 bases in the middle. This CDR3 is CASSLDPFLRPGNQPQHS. The CDR3 DNA follows: TGTGCCAGCAGTTTAGACCCGTTTCTCAGGCCTGGGAATCAGCCCCAGCATTCT.

In regard to this clonotype: An end of the junction does not agree with germline; a read error may underlie this. The chain carries TRBV11-2 and TRBJ2-6; D is possibly TRBD2 (7 bases). The V gene's germline CDR1 is SGHAT and CDR2 FQNNGV. This CDR3 is 17 amino acids long. The CDR3 nucleotides are TGTGCCAGCAGCTCGACGAGGGGGGGAACTGGGACCAACGTCCTGACTTTC. Its translation: CASSSTRGGTGTNVLTF.

Comments on this clonotype: This may be a read error, as it is one base from a much larger clone. This chain uses TRBV29-1 with TRBJ2-3; TRBD2 matches 7 bases. CDR3 length: 14 amino acids. From germline, CDR1 is SQVTM and CDR2 ANQGSEA. With 7 bases clipped from V and 4 bases from J, the junction kept 11 bases outside the gene matches. CDR3 protein: CSDGVGGPPDTQYF. The CDR3 DNA sequence: TGCAGCGACGGAGTGGGAGGGCCCCCAGATACGCAGTATTTT.

This sequence joins TRBV19 and TRBJ2-7, with 7 bases matching TRBD1. Trimming cost V 5 bases and J 4 bases; bases outside gene matches: 11. Germline CDR1 is LNHDA and CDR2 is SQIVND (reference sequence). The CDR3 is 15 residues long. This CDR3 is CASSPRGGGQYEQYF. CDR3 bases: TGTGCCAGTAGTCCTCGAGGGGGCGGCCAATACGAGCAGTACTTC.

The chain is built from TRBV6-1 and TRBJ2-3; tentative D call: TRBD2 (6 bases). The CDR3 contains 15 residues. CDR1 and CDR2 (germline): MNHNS, SASEGT. The ends were cut back, 3 bases at V and 1 base at J, with 11 bases in the middle. The CDR3 reads CASSDRELGTDTQYF. The CDR3, as DNA: TGTGCCAGCAGTGACCGGGAGCTAGGCACAGATACGCAGTATTTT.

The chain couples TRBV4-2 to TRBJ2-7; no definite D call. Germline lookup yields CDR1 LGHNA and CDR2 YNFKEQ. Trimming removed 0 bases at V and 0 bases at J, with 15 bases between. The CDR3 totals 17 residues. The CDR3 nucleotides read TGTGCCAGCAGCCAAGAAGCTCAACTGGCGGACTCCTACGAGCAGTACTTC. Translation gives CASSQEAQLADSYEQYF.

As concerns this clonotype: The conserved closing phenylalanine or tryptophan is absent in this CDR3, likely reflecting a read error. The V call is TRBV28, the J call TRBJ1-4, with D hard to call. This CDR3 is 17 amino acids long. Germline CDR1 MDHEN, CDR2 SYDVKM. V shed 5 bases and J shed 0 bases, with 16 bases lying between them. The CDR3 is CASSRPEGGATNEKLFS. Written as DNA, the CDR3 is TGTGCCAGCAGTCGTCCTGAGGGAGGCGCAACTAATGAAAAACTGTTTTCT.

Of note for this clonotype: A much larger clone differs by one base, so this may be a read error. J is TRBJ1-5 and V is TRBV12-3 or TRBV12-4; 10 nucleotides match TRBD1. This CDR3 is 14 amino acids long. V trimming: 3 bases; J trimming: 5 bases; junction bases outside the gene matches: 1. CDR3 sequence reads: CASSFGQGDQPQHF. The CDR3 DNA reads TGTGCCAGCAGTTTTGGACAGGGGGATCAGCCCCAGCATTTT.

The chain couples TRBV5-4 to TRBJ2-7; 8 positions agree with TRBD1. There are 14 residues in the CDR3. V trimming: 3 bases; J trimming: 6 bases; junction bases outside the gene matches: 8. Per the germline V gene, CDR1 is SGHNT and CDR2 is YYREEE (reference sequence). CDR3 DNA: TGTGCCAGCAGCTCGACAGGGGATTTTAGCGAGCAGTACTTC. Its translation is CASSSTGDFSEQYF.

As to this clonotype: This may stem from a read error, because a much larger clone lies one nucleotide away. The chain couples TRBV29-1 to TRBJ2-1; D may be TRBD1 or TRBD2 (5 bases each). CDR3 length: 14 amino acids. Germline assignment: CDR1 SQVTM and CDR2 ANQGSEA. CDR3 residues: CSVAGTATYNERFF. CDR3 nucleotide sequence: TGCAGCGTCGCCGGGACGGCTACCTACAATGAGCGGTTCTTC.

About this clonotype: At one end, the junction sequence differs from germline, possibly due to a read error. J is TRBJ2-6 and V is TRBV6-2 or TRBV6-3, with unresolved D. The CDR3 is 17 amino acids. Germline V lookup: CDR1 MNHEY, CDR2 SVGEGT. CDR3 loop: CVSTYSSGSSGANVLTF. Written as DNA, the CDR3 is TGTGTCAGCACTTACTCGAGTGGAAGTTCTGGGGCCAACGTCCTGACTTTC.

The chain has TRBV10-3 and TRBJ1-2, with D possibly being TRBD1 (6 bases). The CDR3 has 14 residues. V was trimmed by 7 bases and J by 6 bases, leaving 18 bases between them. Per the germline V gene, CDR1 is ENHRY and CDR2 is SYGVKD. CDR3 in DNA: TGTGCCATCAACCCCCAGGGGAGTGCGAATGGCTACACCTTC. This gives the protein CAINPQGSANGYTF.

Remarks on this clonotype: A junction boundary mismatches the germline segment, possibly from a read error. The chain couples TRBV5-5 to TRBJ2-2; D may correspond to TRBD1 or TRBD2 (5 bases each). Per the germline V gene, CDR1 is SGHKS and CDR2 is YYEKEE (reference sequence). CDR3 length: 15 amino acids. CDR3 amino acids: CASSLRVGDFGELSF. The CDR3 DNA sequence: TGTGCCAGCAGCTTGAGAGTGGGGGATTTCGGGGAGCTGTCTTTT.

For this clonotype: This could be a read error, since a much larger clone is one nucleotide away. This chain uses TRBV29-1 with TRBJ2-5; a possible D gene is TRBD1 (6 bases). This CDR3 region has 14 residues. The germline CDR1 and CDR2 sequences are SQVTM and ANQGSEA. CDR3 DNA: TGCAGCGACCTCCCCAGGGGAACAGGAGAGACCCACTACTTC. Translated: CSDLPRGTGETHYF.

The rearrangement uses TRBV6-5 and TRBJ1-2, with D perhaps matching TRBD1 (5 bases). The CDR3 consists of 15 residues. Germline V gives CDR1 MNHEY, CDR2 SVGAGI. V shed 2 bases and J shed 8 bases, with 18 bases lying between them. The CDR3 bases are TGTGCCAGCAGTTACGGAAACGGGGGGGTGGGCGGCTACACCTTC. Its translation is CASSYGNGGVGGYTF.

The chain recombines TRBV5-8 with TRBJ2-7; a possible D gene is TRBD2 (5 bases). Germline assignment: CDR1 SGHTS and CDR2 YDEGEE. The CDR3 runs 17 residues. The V end lost 4 bases, the J end lost 2 bases, and 22 bases lay between the germline ends. The CDR3 DNA follows: TGTGCCAGCAGCCAGAGTATGAGGGCCGCTAGGACCTACGAGCAGTACTTC. It yields the protein CASSQSMRAARTYEQYF.

Details on this clonotype: Possible read error: a much larger clone is one base away. This chain uses TRBV4-2 with TRBJ2-7, with 8 bases aligning to TRBD1. The CDR3 spans 14 residues. Germline-derived CDR1 and CDR2 are LGHNA and YNFKEQ. CDR3 residues: CTSSGTGKTYEQYF. The DNA of the CDR3 is TGTACCAGCAGTGGGACAGGCAAAACCTACGAGCAGTACTTC.

Worth noting for this clonotype: A read error may be the cause here, since a much bigger clone is one base away. This rearrangement joins TRBV7-8 to TRBJ2-3; D perhaps matches TRBD2 (5 bases). Trimming took 4 bases from V and 8 from J, leaving 16 bases between them. The CDR3 has 14 amino acids. Germline lookup yields CDR1 SGHVS and CDR2 FQNEAQ. CDR3: CASSSDGYEGTQYF. The CDR3 DNA sequence: TGTGCCAGCAGCTCCGACGGGTACGAGGGTACGCAGTATTTT. The full variable domain, rest sourced from reference TRBV7-8 and TRBJ2-3, is GAGVSQSPRYKVAKRGQDVALRCDPISGHVSLFWYQQALGQGPEFLTYFQNEAQLDKSGLPSDRFFAERPEGSVSTLKIQRTQQEDSAVYLCASSSDGYEGTQYFGPGTRLTVL.

This clonotype was picked up a small number of times. This chain links TRBV4-1 with TRBJ2-7; TRBD2 aligns across 11 bases. With 4 bases clipped from V and 4 bases from J, the junction kept 12 bases outside the gene matches. From germline, CDR1 is MGHRA and CDR2 YSYEKL. There are 17 residues in the CDR3. DNA of the CDR3: TGCGCCAGCAGCCTAATTCCGGGGACTAGCGGAGCTTACGAGCAGTACTTC. It codes for CASSLIPGTSGAYEQYF.